This TCR beta chain was documented in a study of T cells in localized non-small cell lung cancer. Study outcomes and limitations: Peak T cell clonality was found in uninvolved adjacent lung, exceeding tumor. Higher blood T cell density went with longer overall survival. Adjacent lung held a median about 57 of the top 100 tumor clones. Heterogeneity cannot be ruled out, as sequencing used one tumor region only.

Germline lookup yields CDR1 SGDLS and CDR2 YYNGEE. CDR3 length equals 15 residues. V was clipped by 3 bases and J by 2 bases; unmatched bases: 7. Some clones are missing from TCRdb's copy, which holds only in-frame ones; the method was immunoSEQ multiplex PCR. The sample records about 43,000 clones, around nine tenths being singletons. Of note for this clone: Its antigen is still unknown.

The sample consisted of PBMCs, taken before any cancer treatment. This clonotype was obtained from a woman aged 40-70 years with stage II lung adenocarcinoma. V usage is TRBV9 and J usage is TRBJ1-1; 7 bases map to TRBD1. The CDR3 DNA follows: TGTGCCAGCAGCGGGGGGGACAGCCTCAACACTGAAGCTTTCTTT. This translates into CASSGGDSLNTEAFF.